The present TCR beta chain was sequenced within a study of OX40 agonist ivuxolimab in advanced cancers. As for the study in general: A male proportion of 70% to 90% was recorded, with mean age around 62 years and range roughly 23 to 79.

Here immunoSEQ multiplex PCR was the method, and the copy in TCRdb shows in-frame clones only, minus some. The sample holds more than 60,000 clones, around 87% seen once. The CDR3 spans 13 residues. The germline V gene has CDR1 WNHNN and CDR2 SYGVQD (reference sequence). V was trimmed by 5 bases and J by 4 bases, leaving 10 bases between them. Autoimmune disease history or systemic immunosuppression led to patients being barred. This TCR derives from an adult with an advanced solid tumor such as melanoma, head and neck, liver or kidney cancer. The sample consisted of CD4+ or CD8+ T cells sorted from blood, taken in a trial of the OX40 agonist ivuxolimab. V is TRBV10-1 and J is TRBJ2-3; D might be TRBD1 (5 bases). CDR3 sequence: CASSPRAADTQYF. The CDR3 region has the DNA TGCGCCAGCAGTCCCAGGGCTGCAGATACGCAGTATTTT.